One T cell receptor (beta chain) is described in this entry. Its antigen remains unidentified. With 2 bases removed from V and 2 bases from J, the gap between germline ends came to 11 bases. The CDR3 runs to 15 residues. CDR1 is MNHNS and CDR2 is SASEGT in the germline V gene. This sample was included in a study of T cells in tuberculosis. Study results and limitations: Active tuberculosis alpha repertoires lay closer to GMM-specific TCRs than controls'.

Profiling relied on immunoSEQ multiplex PCR, and the TCRdb table lists in-frame clones only, not all of them. This repertoire shows 40,000 to 50,000 clones, approximately 95% found once; its top ten account for 3.5% to 4.5%. Each clinical donor contributed on average about 100,000 T cells from unsorted cryopreserved PBMC. The chain couples TRBV6-1 to TRBJ2-3; D ambiguous. This clonotype was sampled from a donor aged 5-35 years with latent tuberculosis or without tuberculosis infection. Source material: PBMCs. This CDR3 reads CASSESSGNTDTQYF. CDR3 DNA: TGTGCCAGCAGTGAAAGTTCCGGTAACACAGATACGCAGTATTTT.